One sample yielded the 5 T cell receptor beta chains listed below, sequenced in a study of Ad26.COV2.S vaccination and SARS-CoV-2 variants. Profiling relied on immunoSEQ multiplex PCR, and the TCRdb table lists in-frame clones only, not all of them. The sample lists roughly 400,000 clones; about 90% were seen once. Treatment: approximately 18 received Ad26.COV2.S at low or high dose, single or two shots; about 5 received placebo; per-sample allocation not given. Sampling was performed 63 days after the first vaccine or placebo injection. Sequences were derived from peripheral blood, sampled in a trial of Ad26.COV2.S vaccine versus placebo. The receptors here all came from a person aged 18-60 years who received the Ad26.COV2.S COVID-19 vaccine or a placebo.

The chain joins TRBV15 to TRBJ2-1; possible D gene TRBD2, 5 bases. The germline V and J ends were trimmed by 2 bases and 4 bases, with 18 bases remaining between them. CDR1 is LNHNV and CDR2 is YYDKDF in the germline V gene (reference sequence). This CDR3 contains 17 residues. The CDR3 sequence is CATSRQLRASGYNEQFF. In nucleotides, the CDR3 is TGTGCCACCAGCAGACAGTTGAGGGCTTCTGGGTACAATGAGCAGTTCTTC.

V is TRBV6-5 and J is TRBJ2-5, with 14 nucleotides matching TRBD2. V trimming: 7 bases; J trimming: 5 bases; junction bases outside the gene matches: 6. Looked up from germline, CDR1 is MNHEY and CDR2 is SVGAGI. The CDR3 has 15 residues. The CDR3 protein is CASNKGLAGVETQYF. CDR3 in DNA: TGTGCCAGCAACAAGGGACTAGCGGGGGTCGAGACCCAGTACTTC.

This chain uses TRBV6-1 with TRBJ2-1; tentative D call: TRBD1 (6 bases). V was trimmed by 4 bases and J by 0 bases, leaving 16 bases between them. CDR1 is MNHNS and CDR2 is SASEGT in the germline V gene. CDR3 length: 17 residues. CDR3 protein: CASSVWLGASSYNEQFF. CDR3 nucleotides: TGTGCCAGCAGTGTGTGGTTGGGGGCCAGCTCCTACAATGAGCAGTTCTTC.

The V and J genes are TRBV4-3 and TRBJ1-6; D uncertain. Per germline, CDR1 LGHNA and CDR2 YSLEER. V gave up 0 bases and J gave up 14 bases, with 17 bases separating them. This CDR3 comprises 15 residues. CDR3 amino acids: CASSQESREEFTLHF. CDR3 bases: TGCGCCAGCAGCCAAGAAAGCCGGGAAGAATTCACCCTCCACTTT.

J is TRBJ2-3 and V is TRBV7-2; 9 bases match TRBD2. The V segment lost 5 bases and the J segment 2 bases; nucleotides outside the gene matches: 11. CDR1 and CDR2 from the germline V gene are SGHTA and FQGNSA. This CDR3 has 17 residues. CDR3 amino acids: CASSLLGAGGSTDTQYF. CDR3 DNA sequence: TGTGCCAGCAGCCTCCTTGGGGCGGGGGGGTCCACAGATACGCAGTATTTT.